This TCR beta chain is drawn from a study of shared clonotypes between healthy human individuals. For the study at large: CD4 naive and CD4 memory each took three plates per donor, while CD8 naive took two and CD8 memory one. Study-wide findings and caveats: Non-shared clonotypes had lower generation probabilities than clonotypes shared by all four sorted-subset donors. The rarefaction results pointed to incomplete sorted-subset sequencing despite large depth. When naive CD4 clonotypes were compared across a few donors, about 5% were shared.

CD45RO-negative, CCR7-positively selected cells formed the naive CD8 fraction, excluding terminally differentiated effector memory CD45RA+ cells. Profiling relied on immunoSEQ multiplex PCR, and the TCRdb table lists in-frame clones only, not all of them. Among about 2 million clones listed, roughly 95% were seen once. This clone was found once. The target antigen is unknown. Material for sequencing was naive CD8+ T cells sorted from blood. This TCR derives from a young man in good health.

The CDR3 DNA follows: TGCAGCGTTGAGGGGCACGGTGCCAGTTCCTACAATGAGCAGTTCTTC. Translation: CSVEGHGASSYNEQFF. The J gene is TRBJ2-1, the V gene TRBV29-1, with D possibly being TRBD1 (5 bases). This CDR3 region has 16 residues. V shed 3 bases and J shed 1 base, with 16 bases lying between them. Germline loops: CDR1 SQVTM, CDR2 ANQGSEA.